A single sample is the source of the 23 T cell receptor beta chains below, sequenced in a study of CD8+ T cells in alopecia areata. Investigators isolated RNA and reverse transcribed it into cDNA to act as the sequencing template. The table came from immunoSEQ multiplex PCR; TCRdb's copy has only in-frame clones and leaves some out. Of some 160,000 clones listed, 65% were seen once; the top ten hold 0.91%. The treatment denotes: oral pan-JAK inhibitor, 5-10 mg twice daily. The specimen comprised CD4+ T cells sorted from blood, sampled at week 4, from a patient treated with tofacitinib. Receptor source: a human donor with alopecia areata.

The table lists this clone with a few counts. The rearrangement links TRBV10-3 to TRBJ1-4; unclear D gene. V was clipped by 2 bases and J by 0 bases, with 7 bases between them. Germline V CDR1 and CDR2: ENHRY, SYGVKD. The length of the CDR3 is 15 residues. The CDR3 spells CAISEGGATNEKLFF. The CDR3 DNA is TGTGCCATCAGTGAGGGTGGTGCAACTAATGAAAAACTGTTTTTT.

The chain combines TRBV2 with TRBJ2-5; 11 positions match TRBD1. Trimming removed 8 bases from V and 4 bases from J; junction bases left unmatched: 3. The germline CDR1 and CDR2 sequences are SNHLY and FYNNEI. The CDR3 spans 13 residues. The CDR3 coding sequence is TGTGCCAGCCTCGGGACAGGGGGAGAGACCCAGTACTTC. Amino acid sequence: CASLGTGGETQYF.

V usage is TRBV2 and J usage is TRBJ2-5, with a tentative D call TRBD1 (5 bases). The length of the CDR3 is 14 residues. V was cut by 4 bases and J by 0 bases, with 9 bases left in between. From germline, CDR1 is SNHLY and CDR2 FYNNEI. The CDR3 here is CASSGRQYQETQYF. The CDR3 region has the DNA TGTGCCAGCAGTGGTAGACAGTACCAAGAGACCCAGTACTTC.

This chain joins TRBV5-1 and TRBJ2-1; 7 nucleotides agree with TRBD2. The CDR3 is 13 residues long. Trimming took 2 bases from V and 8 from J; bases not matched to a gene: 4. CDR1 and CDR2 from the germline V gene are SGHRS and YFSETQ. CDR3 nucleotides: TGCGCCAGCAGCTTCCCTAGCGGATATGAGCAGTTCTTC. Amino acids: CASSFPSGYEQFF. The full variable domain, in which reference TRBV5-1 and TRBJ2-1 provide the parts outside the CDR3, is KAGVTQTPRYLIKTRGQQVTLSCSPISGHRSVSWYQQTPGQGLQFLFEYFSETQRNKGNFPGRFSGRQFSNSRSEMNVSTLELGDSALYLCASSFPSGYEQFFGPGTRLTVL.

This clone was counted a few times. The chain recombines TRBV5-4 with TRBJ1-2; D gene unclear. The CDR3 is made up of 12 amino acids. Trimming cost V 4 bases and J 6 bases, with 10 bases left between them. The V gene's germline CDR1 is SGHNT and CDR2 YYREEE (reference sequence). CDR3 in amino acids: CASSRIDDGYTF. In nucleotides, the CDR3 is TGTGCCAGCAGCCGTATTGATGATGGCTACACCTTC.

This chain joins TRBV30 and TRBJ1-1, with no clear D. The germline V gene has CDR1 GTSNPN and CDR2 SVGIG (reference sequence). The CDR3 runs 12 residues. The V end lost 4 bases, the J end lost 1 base, and 7 bases lay between the germline ends. Here the CDR3 reads CAWKGGNTEAFF. The CDR3 DNA follows: TGTGCCTGGAAGGGTGGGAACACTGAAGCTTTCTTT.

The chain recombines TRBV4-1 with TRBJ1-5; D is undetermined. V lost 0 bases to trimming and J lost 7 bases, with 16 bases between them. The CDR3 totals 16 residues. Germline values: CDR1 MGHRA, CDR2 YSYEKL. The CDR3 DNA reads as TGCGCCAGCAGCCAAGATGGACTGTCGGCGGGACAGCCCCAGCATTTT. Translating gives CASSQDGLSAGQPQHF.

CDR3 in DNA: TGTGCAAGTCGCCCCGGGGGCCGGGGGGACTATGGCTACACCTTC. Translation gives CASRPGGRGDYGYTF. The rearrangement uses TRBV12-2 and TRBJ1-2. TRBV12-2 is a pseudogene locus. This CDR3 region has 15 residues.

The chain employs TRBV25-1 and TRBJ2-3; tentative D call: TRBD2 (6 bases). Germline CDR1 MGHDK, CDR2 SYGVNS. V shed 3 bases and J shed 2 bases, with 6 bases lying between them. The CDR3 has 13 residues. The chain's CDR3 is CASSEDYTDTQYF. CDR3 nucleotide sequence: TGTGCCAGCAGTGAGGACTACACAGATACGCAGTATTTT.

The chain employs TRBV5-1 and TRBJ2-6; D unresolved. The CDR3 length is 13 residues. Germline V gives CDR1 SGHRS, CDR2 YFSETQ. Trimming removed 5 bases from V and 4 bases from J, with 7 bases in between. The CDR3 reads CASSSEGANVLTF. The DNA of the CDR3 is TGCGCCAGCAGTTCCGAAGGGGCCAACGTCCTGACTTTC.

This rearrangement joins TRBV7-2 to TRBJ1-1, with D perhaps matching TRBD1 (6 bases). V dropped 3 bases and J dropped 1 base, with 12 bases sitting between them. Per germline, CDR1 SGHTA and CDR2 FQGNSA. The CDR3 is made up of 15 amino acids. CDR3 sequence reads: CASSFGGASNTEAFF. CDR3 bases: TGTGCCAGCAGCTTTGGGGGGGCATCGAACACTGAAGCTTTCTTT.

The V and J genes are TRBV5-1 and TRBJ2-7; D assignment may be TRBD1 or TRBD2 (7 bases each). Looked up from germline, CDR1 is SGHRS and CDR2 is YFSETQ. The CDR3 contains 15 residues. Trimming took off 4 bases at V and 3 bases at J, with 17 bases between the two ends. CDR3 DNA sequence: TGCGCCAGCAGCCGGAGCGGGACAGCGGGCTACGAGCAGTACTTC. It specifies CASSRSGTAGYEQYF.

The rearrangement links TRBV29-1 to TRBJ1-2, with TRBD1 matching 7 bases. Germline CDR1 and CDR2: SQVTM and ANQGSEA. There are 11 residues in the CDR3. Trimming cost V 5 bases and J 7 bases; bases outside gene matches: 4. In nucleotides, the CDR3 is TGCAGCGTTACAGGGGCGGGTGGCTACACCTTC. Translating it yields CSVTGAGGYTF.

The rearrangement uses TRBV29-1 and TRBJ2-2; unclear D gene. V lost 4 bases and J lost 1, with 13 bases in between. The CDR3 is made up of 15 amino acids. Germline CDR1 SQVTM, CDR2 ANQGSEA. CDR3 sequence reads: CSVGGSPWNTGELFF. As DNA, the CDR3 is TGCAGCGTTGGAGGCTCGCCTTGGAACACCGGGGAGCTGTTTTTT.

The chain recombines TRBV18 with TRBJ1-2, with D perhaps matching TRBD1 (6 bases). The germline V gene encodes CDR1 KGHSH and CDR2 LQKENI. V lost 6 bases to trimming and J lost 8 bases, with 10 bases between them. The CDR3 length is 11 residues. This chain's CDR3 is CASSTGYGYTF. CDR3 coding DNA: TGTGCCAGCTCTACAGGGTACGGCTACACCTTC.

The rearrangement links TRBV10-1 to TRBJ2-3, with 8 bases aligning to TRBD2. The CDR3 length is 16 residues. Germline V gene sequence: CDR1 WNHNN, CDR2 SYGVQD (reference sequence). Losses at the gene ends were 0 bases for V and 3 bases for J; bases not matched to a gene: 5. The CDR3 reads CASSESKTGGTDTQYF. The CDR3, as DNA: TGCGCCAGCAGTGAGTCGAAAACGGGGGGGACAGATACGCAGTATTTT.

The gene calls are TRBV29-1 and TRBJ2-7, with D perhaps TRBD2 (6 bases). The CDR3 has 13 residues. The V gene's germline CDR1 is SQVTM and CDR2 ANQGSEA. Deletions cut 8 bases from V and 4 bases from J, with 18 bases between. The DNA for the CDR3 is TGCAGCTCTCGAAACGGGGGTGAATACGAGCAGTACTTC. Protein: CSSRNGGEYEQYF.

J is TRBJ1-1 and V is TRBV6-1; D is ambiguous. The CDR3 runs 14 residues. Germline V gene lookup returns CDR1 MNHNS and CDR2 SASEGT. Trimming cost V 2 bases and J 1 base, with 8 bases left between them. The CDR3 here is CASSESGENTEAFF. The CDR3 coding sequence is TGTGCCAGCAGTGAAAGTGGGGAGAACACTGAAGCTTTCTTT.

For this clone: The junction shows a germline mismatch at one end, possibly a read error. The J gene is TRBJ1-1, the V gene TRBV5-4; unclear D gene. The CDR3 totals 17 residues. Per the germline V gene, CDR1 is SGHNT and CDR2 is YYREEE (reference sequence). The CDR3 sequence: CASATGGRFPMNNEAFF. CDR3 DNA: TGTGCCAGCGCAACCGGAGGACGTTTCCCGATGAACAATGAAGCTTTCTTT.

CDR3 region: CASSPLDSNYGYTF. The CDR3 DNA reads TGTGCCAGCTCACCTCTTGACAGCAACTATGGCTACACCTTC. The chain employs TRBV18 and TRBJ1-2; perhaps TRBD1 as D (5 bases). The CDR3 loop spans 14 amino acids. V lost 3 bases, J lost 2 bases, and 10 bases lay in between. Per germline, CDR1 KGHSH and CDR2 LQKENI.

The chain combines TRBV29-1 with TRBJ1-4; weak D call: TRBD1 (6 bases). The CDR3 length is 11 residues. Germline CDR1 and CDR2: SQVTM and ANQGSEA. The V gene lost 4 bases and the J gene lost 10 bases, with 10 bases spanning the gap. The CDR3 sequence: CSVGGGGKLFF. CDR3 nucleotide sequence: TGCAGCGTTGGGGGAGGGGGAAAACTGTTTTTT.

This clone was found once. V gene TRBV25-1 combines with J gene TRBJ1-6; 8 nucleotides match TRBD1. The length of the CDR3 is 13 residues. Germline V gives CDR1 MGHDK, CDR2 SYGVNS. The V segment lost 2 bases and the J segment 18 bases; nucleotides outside the gene matches: 9. CDR3 loop: CASSEASGQGTHF. CDR3 in DNA: TGTGCCAGCAGTGAAGCCTCCGGACAGGGCACCCACTTT.

The J gene is TRBJ2-5, the V gene TRBV4-2; the D gene is possibly TRBD2 (5 bases). CDR1 is LGHNA, CDR2 YNFKEQ, per germline. The CDR3 runs to 14 residues. V shed 0 bases and J shed 4 bases, with 9 bases lying between them. The CDR3 DNA reads as TGTGCCAGCAGCCAAGATGGCCTAGCAGAGACCCAGTACTTC. It codes for CASSQDGLAETQYF.